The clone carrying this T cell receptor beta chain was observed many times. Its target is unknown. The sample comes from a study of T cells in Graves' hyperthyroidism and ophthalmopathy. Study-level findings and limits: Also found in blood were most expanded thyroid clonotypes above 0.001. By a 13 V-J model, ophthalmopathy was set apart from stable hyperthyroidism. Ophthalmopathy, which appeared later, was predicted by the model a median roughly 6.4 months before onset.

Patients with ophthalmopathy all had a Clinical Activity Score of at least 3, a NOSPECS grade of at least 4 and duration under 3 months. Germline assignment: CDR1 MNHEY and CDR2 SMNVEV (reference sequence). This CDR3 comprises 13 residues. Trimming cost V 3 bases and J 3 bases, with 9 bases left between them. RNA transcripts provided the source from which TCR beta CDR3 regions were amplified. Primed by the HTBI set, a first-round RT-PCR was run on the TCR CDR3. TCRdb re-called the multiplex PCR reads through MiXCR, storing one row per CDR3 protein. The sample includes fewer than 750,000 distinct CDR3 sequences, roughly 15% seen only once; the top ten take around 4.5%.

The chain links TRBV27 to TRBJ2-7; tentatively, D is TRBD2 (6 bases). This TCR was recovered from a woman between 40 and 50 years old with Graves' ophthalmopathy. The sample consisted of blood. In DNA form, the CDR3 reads TGTGCCAGCAGTTTCCGGGGGAACTACGAGCAGTACTTC. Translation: CASSFRGNYEQYF.